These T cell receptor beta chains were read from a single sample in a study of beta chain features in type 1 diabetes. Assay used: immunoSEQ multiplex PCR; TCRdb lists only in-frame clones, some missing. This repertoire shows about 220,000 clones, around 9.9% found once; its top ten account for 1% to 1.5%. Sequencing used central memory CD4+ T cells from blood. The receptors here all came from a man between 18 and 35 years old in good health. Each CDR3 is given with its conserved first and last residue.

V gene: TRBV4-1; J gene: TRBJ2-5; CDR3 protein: CASSQLGAGGRETQYF
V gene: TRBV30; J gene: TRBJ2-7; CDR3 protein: CAWSTGVMPYEQYF
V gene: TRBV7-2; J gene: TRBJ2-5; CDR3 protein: CASKKGTQETQYF
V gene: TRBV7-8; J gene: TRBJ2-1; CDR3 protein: CASSPGGVVDEQFF
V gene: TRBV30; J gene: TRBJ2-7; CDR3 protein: CAWSVMRTRQYF
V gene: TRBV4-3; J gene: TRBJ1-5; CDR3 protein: CASSQVGSDQPQHF
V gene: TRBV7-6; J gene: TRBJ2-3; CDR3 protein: CASSFPGGLTDTQYF
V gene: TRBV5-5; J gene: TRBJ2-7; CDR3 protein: CASSLDPQGYEQYF
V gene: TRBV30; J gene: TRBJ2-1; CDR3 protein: CAWSVRLISYNEQFF
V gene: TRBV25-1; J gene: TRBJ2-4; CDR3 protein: CASSEHRQGAKNIQYF
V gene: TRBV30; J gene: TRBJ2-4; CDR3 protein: CAWSPGVKNIQYF
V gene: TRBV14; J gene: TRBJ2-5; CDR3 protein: CASSQDLAGRTQYF
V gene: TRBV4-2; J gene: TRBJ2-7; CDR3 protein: CASSPGGTRSYEQYF
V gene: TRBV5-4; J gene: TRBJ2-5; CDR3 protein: CASSPTGTGAATQYF
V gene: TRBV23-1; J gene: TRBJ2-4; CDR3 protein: CASSPGQKNIQYF
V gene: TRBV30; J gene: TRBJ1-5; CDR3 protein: CAWGTGWGQPQHF
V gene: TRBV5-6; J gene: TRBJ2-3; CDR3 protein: CASSSDRGLDTQYF
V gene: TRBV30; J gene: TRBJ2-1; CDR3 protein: CAWSSGNSGRWNEQFF
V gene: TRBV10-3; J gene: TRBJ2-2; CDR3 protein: CAISEPGGVTGELFF
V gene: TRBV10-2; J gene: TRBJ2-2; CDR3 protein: CASSASTATGELFF
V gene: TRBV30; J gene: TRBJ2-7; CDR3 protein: CAWSVKGAPYEQYF
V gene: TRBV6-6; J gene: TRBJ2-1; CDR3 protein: CASSYSSSGTEQFF
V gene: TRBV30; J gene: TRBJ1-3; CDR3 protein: CAWSKLPFSGNTIYF
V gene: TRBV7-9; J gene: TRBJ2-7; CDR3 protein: CASSSNPSGVTYEQYF
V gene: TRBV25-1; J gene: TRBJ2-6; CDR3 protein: CASSAFRQSPGANVLTF
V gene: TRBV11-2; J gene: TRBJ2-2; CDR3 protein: CASRRGLDTGELFF
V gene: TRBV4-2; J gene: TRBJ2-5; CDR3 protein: CASSQDVAGKGEETQYF
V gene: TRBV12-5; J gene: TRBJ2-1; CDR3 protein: CASAPGAAGVAYLEQFF
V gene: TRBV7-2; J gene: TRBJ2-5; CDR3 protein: CASSLNRQETQYF
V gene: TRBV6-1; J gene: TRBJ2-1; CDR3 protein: CASSEGYNEQFF
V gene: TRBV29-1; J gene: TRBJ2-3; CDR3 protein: CSVWGPTDTQYF
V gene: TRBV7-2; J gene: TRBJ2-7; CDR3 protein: CASSPKGQGYEQYF
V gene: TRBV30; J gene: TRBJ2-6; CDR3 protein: CAWRGTRANVLTF
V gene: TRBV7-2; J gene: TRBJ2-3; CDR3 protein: CASSRINRADTQYF
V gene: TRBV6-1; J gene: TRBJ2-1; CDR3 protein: CASSDPSERQFF
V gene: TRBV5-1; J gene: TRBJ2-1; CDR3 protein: CASSFGLGDSYNEQFF
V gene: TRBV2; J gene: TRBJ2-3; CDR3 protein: CASSEQGSRDTQYF
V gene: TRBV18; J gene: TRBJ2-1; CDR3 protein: CASSVTNGYGEQFF
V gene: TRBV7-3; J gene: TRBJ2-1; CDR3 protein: CASGLAAYNEQFF
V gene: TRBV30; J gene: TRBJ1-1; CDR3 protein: CAWSVQKATEAFF